The T cell receptor (beta chain) described here comes from a study of cytomegalovirus exposure and HLA in healthy donors. Overall study: It was reported in a later analysis that the same platform had been used for the 90 to 150 validation repertoires as for the roughly 710 first-cohort repertoires.

On this clone itself: No antigen is known for it.

This CDR3 is 13 amino acids long. Trimming cost V 4 bases and J 9 bases; bases outside gene matches: 3. Per the germline V gene, CDR1 is SEHNR and CDR2 is FQNEAQ (reference sequence). Study findings and constraints: The study designated 150 to 200 TCR beta chains cytomegalovirus-associated. That first-cohort TCR clusters tended to co-occur in the roughly 120 validation repertoires was found in a later analysis.

The table came from immunoSEQ multiplex PCR; TCRdb's copy has only in-frame clones and leaves some out. The sample has 300,000 to 350,000 clones, roughly 87% seen once; the top ten hold about 0.96%. Sequenced sample: PBMCs. This chain links TRBV7-9 with TRBJ2-1; 10 nucleotides line up with TRBD1. This TCR derives from a man under 40 in good health and CMV-seronegative. The CDR3 region is CASSSRQGAEQFF. CDR3 DNA: TGTGCCAGCAGCTCACGACAGGGGGCTGAGCAGTTCTTC.